This T cell receptor beta chain was identified in a study of human T cells and chemical hapten exposure (dated by TCRdb to the early 2020s). Notes on the research overall: For sensitization, 2% DPC in acetone was applied to a roughly 2 cm by roughly 2 cm area of upper inner arm skin. Throughout the study period of around 25 weeks, patients also received therapeutic DPC doses to the scalp every week. Patch testing was done on the upper back using Finn chambers containing 0.01% DPC, and results were scored after 6 days according to International Contact Dermatitis Research Group standards. Alopecia areata with under or over 50% scalp involvement, alopecia totalis and alopecia universalis were represented in the patient cohort, which was mostly female. Libraries were pooled for sequencing, and variation in per-sample TCR yields was attributed mainly to small differences in library volumes within the pool. In alopecia patients, the study followed how the peripheral blood TCR repertoire changed in vivo over primary and secondary sensitization to diphenylcyclopropenone (DPC), a hapten. Blood was sampled from patients pre-sensitization (week 0) and at 2, 6 and about 24 weeks after DPC sensitization. For TCR sequencing, blood came from approximately 29 alopecia patients at anywhere from one to four time points (pre-sensitization, 2, 6 and 24 weeks). Here is what the overall study found, with its caveats: Significantly more large CDR3 similarity clusters were formed by expanded TCRs than by pre-sensitization or healthy control sets, consistent with antigen-driven responses. A positive correlation was found between the number of PT1 expanded TCRs and patch test score, with significance reached at thresholds 8, 16 and 32 but not 4. Alopecia, a presumed autoimmune disease, was present in all patients, so the immune response of the patients might differ from that of healthy individuals. Repeated subsampling changed both the strength of the expansion versus patch-test correlation and the threshold at which that correlation became significant. DPC sensitization did not change how many TCRs were above 1 in 1000 frequency, and no evidence was found of alterations in global repertoire structure.

The CDR3 spans 16 residues, from the cysteine through the phenylalanine. The DNA shown is the 48-base CDR3, in frame from base 1. CDR1 and CDR2 (SGDLS, YYNGEE) derive from the germline V gene. V is shortened by 0 bases, J by 5 bases, and the region joining them spans 15 bases. Concerning this clonotype itself: The specificity of this receptor is unknown. Base qualities are not at hand, and no much larger clone is one base apart.

The time point label, as the study defines it: patch test 1, 2 weeks after DPC sensitization. Interpreted using the paper, the treatment or condition label stands for: therapeutic diphenylcyclopropenone sensitization with weekly scalp DPC. At each patch-test visit, blood was drawn before the patch test was applied. Patients were eligible if aged 18 to 70, diagnosed with alopecia and judged suitable for DPC therapy, and pregnant patients were excluded. Total RNA was extracted from unfractionated whole blood collected in Tempus Blood RNA tubes. The protocol used for the library was RACE. These reads were obtained on a NextSeq 500. Library preparation attached unique molecular identifiers to individual cDNA molecules for quantitative, reproducible TCR counting. For every blood RNA sample, sequencing covered both the TCR alpha and TCR beta chains. The paper's processing steps were these. The median number of TCRs per sample was 95,638, ranging from about 23,224 to 690,600. V, J and CDR3 annotation of the TCR reads was carried out using the Decombinator software suite. Every sample was subsampled to the same number of TCRs (28,000) for the PS versus PT1 abundance plots. TCRs were defined as expanded if absent before sensitization and observed at least eight times at the 2-week time point. Clones were called with MiXCR by TCRdb after fastp trimmed the public reads at Q25, and only in-frame beta chains were retained. Entries that share a CDR3 protein sequence are merged under the most common genes and DNA. Clone size and V and J calls follow TCRdb, not the original study. The sample includes 150,000 to 200,000 distinct CDR3 sequences, with roughly 15% observed a single time. 1.5% to 2% of the sample is taken by the ten largest.

The material was whole blood, obtained in connection with sensitization to the hapten diphenylcyclopropenone (DPC). The sequence is built from TRBV9 and TRBJ2-1; a tentative D call is TRBD2 (5 bases match). This TCR derives from a woman aged 25 to 45 with alopecia areata. Some clones in this sample may be carry-over from other donors' samples. The encoded CDR3 is CASSVGSSPSDNEQFF. The base sequence is TGTGCCAGCAGCGTAGGTTCTAGCCCTTCAGACAATGAGCAGTTCTTC. This CDR3, with the reference TRBV9 and TRBJ2-1 proteins standing in past its ends, gives the full variable domain DSGVTQTPKHLITATGQRVTLRCSPRSGDLSVYWYQQSLDQGLQFLIQYYNGEERAKGNILERFSAQQFPDLHSELNLSSLELGDSALYFCASSVGSSPSDNEQFFGPGTRLTVL.